The clone carrying this T cell receptor (beta chain) was seen a handful of times. The antigen remains unidentified. This record belongs to a study of T-cell memory formation after mild COVID-19. The overall study: Largely, TCR clusters stayed within a single donor.

Findings of the study overall: The main location of contracting CD4+ clones was CM and EM, and that of contracting CD8+ clones was EMRA. Whether second-wave clones peaking at day 37 were SARS-CoV-2 specific went unconfirmed.

The CDR3 is 16 residues long. The V end lost 2 bases, the J end lost 3 bases, and 16 bases lay between the germline ends. Germline-derived CDR1 and CDR2 are SGHRS and YFSETQ. 5'RACE with constant-segment primers built TCRalpha and TCRbeta cDNA libraries with UMIs. TCRdb re-called the 5' RACE reads through MiXCR, storing one row per CDR3 protein. The top ten hold around 7.7% of the sample, which has around 510,000 distinct CDR3 sequences, 20% to 25% seen once. Sequencing was carried out using PBMCs or a T cell subset sorted from them (not recorded which). The chain joins TRBV5-1 to TRBJ2-3; maybe TRBD2 (6 bases). This TCR was recovered from an adult woman who had mild COVID-19 (a few samples of this study predate the infection). Cell type and time point are not known. The CDR3 DNA sequence: TGCGCCAGCAGCTTCGCGGGGTGGACTGCGACAGATACGCAGTATTTT. Residues: CASSFAGWTATDTQYF.